These T cell receptor beta chains were read from a single sample in a study of cytomegalovirus exposure and HLA in healthy donors. Sequenced by immunoSEQ multiplex PCR; TCRdb stores in-frame clones only, minus some. The repertoire consists of around 62,000 clones, with more than 70% occurring once and the leading ten covering about 8.8%. What was sequenced was PBMCs. These receptors were taken from a man in his forties in good health and CMV-seronegative. Each CDR3 is given with its conserved first and last residue. The D gene is left open where the match is weak. Some rows have no size entry. The others give once, few or many, or a class for an expanded clone.

. | TRBD1 | TRBJ1-2 | 13 | TRBV19 | CASSTPGQLSGTF | TGTGCCAGTAGTACGCCGGGACAGCTCTCAGGCACCTTC
. | TRBD2 | TRBJ2-1 | 15 | TRBV11-2 | CASSLGLRKWDEQFF | TGTGCCAGCAGCTTGGGACTACGGAAATGGGATGAGCAGTTCTTC
. | . | TRBJ2-7 | 18 | TRBV5-1 | CASSPGARPGQSSYEQYF | TGCGCCAGCAGCCCTGGGGCCCGGCCGGGCCAGAGCTCCTACGAGCAGTACTTC
. | . | TRBJ2-7 | 13 | TRBV5-4 | CASSLTTEYEQYF | TGTGCCAGCAGCTTGACAACCGAATACGAGCAGTACTTC
once | . | TRBJ1-3 | 15 | TRBV6-5 | CASSLEAGVGNTIYF | TGTGCCAGCAGTTTGGAGGCAGGGGTCGGAAACACCATATATTTT
. | . | TRBJ2-5 | 16 | TRBV6-5 | CASSYSSARAGETQYF | TGTGCCAGCAGTTACTCGTCCGCTCGAGCGGGAGAGACCCAGTACTTC
once | TRBD2 | TRBJ2-7 | 15 | TRBV19 | CASSILAGETYEQYF | TGTGCCAGTAGTATCTTAGCGGGAGAGACCTACGAGCAGTACTTC
. | . | TRBJ2-3 | 15 | TRBV6-1 | CASSEAGRGTDTQYF | TGTGCCAGCAGTGAAGCTGGGAGAGGCACAGATACGCAGTATTTT
. | . | TRBJ2-1 | 15 | TRBV7-2 | CASSLLGRDINEQFF | TGTGCCAGCAGCCTATTGGGGAGGGACATAAATGAGCAGTTCTTC
. | . | TRBJ1-1 | 13 | TRBV10-1 | CASSENAGTEAFF | TGCGCCAGCAGTGAGAACGCCGGCACTGAAGCTTTCTTT
few | . | TRBJ1-1 | 17 | TRBV7-6 | CASSLRARGGGNTEAFF | TGTGCCAGCAGCTTAAGGGCTCGGGGGGGAGGGAACACTGAAGCTTTCTTT
. | . | TRBJ2-2 | 17 | TRBV7-2 | CASSLLGAGLNTGELFF | TGTGCCAGCAGCTTGTTGGGAGCGGGCCTTAACACCGGGGAGCTGTTTTTT
. | . | TRBJ1-5 | 13 | TRBV2 | CASKAGFNQPQHF | TGTGCCAGCAAGGCGGGATTTAATCAGCCCCAGCATTTT
. | TRBD2 | TRBJ2-1 | 15 | TRBV5-4 | CASSLEGTTYNEQFF | TGTGCCAGCAGCTTGGAAGGGACTACCTACAATGAGCAGTTCTTC
once | TRBD1 | TRBJ2-2 | 14 | TRBV27 | CASRGQGNTGELFF | TGTGCCAGCAGGGGACAGGGGAACACCGGGGAGCTGTTTTTT
few | TRBD1 | TRBJ2-2 | 14 | TRBV6-5 | CASSPTGATGELFF | TGTGCCAGCAGTCCCACAGGGGCGACCGGGGAGCTGTTTTTT
. | TRBD2 | TRBJ2-1 | 16 | TRBV6-6 | CASSLASGGFLDEQFF | TGTGCCAGCAGTTTAGCCAGCGGGGGGTTTCTAGATGAGCAGTTCTTC
. | . | TRBJ2-3 | 15 | TRBV5-1 | CASSLDGQPTDTQYF | TGCGCCAGCAGCTTGGACGGACAGCCCACAGATACGCAGTATTTT
. | . | TRBJ1-1 | 17 | TRBV5-3 | CARSFRLAGGGDTEAFF | TGTGCCAGAAGCTTCCGCCTCGCTGGGGGGGGTGACACTGAAGCTTTCTTT
. | . | TRBJ1-1 | 12 | TRBV19 | CASKGRGTEAFF | TGTGCCAGTAAAGGCAGGGGCACTGAAGCTTTCTTT
. | TRBD2 | TRBJ2-3 | 16 | TRBV28 | CASSRLAGGFTDTQYF | TGTGCCAGCAGCCGGTTAGCGGGGGGCTTCACAGATACGCAGTATTTT
. | TRBD2 | TRBJ2-7 | 18 | TRBV7-2 | CASSLPPGGSGGRDEQYF | TGTGCCAGCAGCTTACCCCCGGGGGGTAGCGGGGGGAGGGACGAGCAGTACTTC
. | . | TRBJ2-6 | 13 | TRBV7-6 | CASSSTGANVLTF | TGTGCCAGCAGCTCGACAGGGGCCAACGTCCTGACTTTC
once | . | TRBJ1-2 | 13 | TRBV27 | CASSQERDYGYTF | TGTGCCAGCAGCCAAGAGCGGGACTATGGCTACACCTTC
. | . | TRBJ1-1 | 14 | TRBV7-9 | CASSLGRGDTEAFF | TGTGCCAGCAGCTTAGGCAGGGGCGACACTGAAGCTTTCTTT
few | TRBD2 | TRBJ2-3 | 16 | TRBV5-1 | CASSPGTSGNTDTQYF | TGCGCCAGCAGCCCCGGGACTAGCGGTAACACAGATACGCAGTATTTT
. | TRBD1 | TRBJ2-7 | 14 | TRBV19 | CASSIRGPTYEQYF | TGTGCCAGTAGTATAAGGGGGCCAACCTACGAGCAGTACTTC
. | . | TRBJ2-2 | 12 | TRBV5-1 | CASSSGTGELFF | TGCGCCAGCTCTTCGGGTACCGGGGAGCTGTTTTTT
. | TRBD1 | TRBJ1-6 | 16 | TRBV25-1 | CASSDPGQGRNSPLHF | TGTGCCAGCAGTGACCCTGGACAGGGCCGAAATTCACCCCTCCACTTT
few | . | TRBJ1-1 | 15 | TRBV5-1 | CASSGSGKAATEAFF | TGCGCCAGCAGCGGATCAGGGAAGGCGGCCACTGAAGCTTTCTTT
. | TRBD1 | TRBJ2-5 | 15 | TRBV10-3 | CAISESTGVIETQYF | TGTGCCATCAGTGAGTCGACAGGGGTTATCGAGACCCAGTACTTC
. | . | TRBJ1-6 | 11 | TRBV7-9 | CASSPDSPLHF | TGTGCCAGCAGCCCCGATTCACCCCTCCACTTT
. | TRBD1 | TRBJ2-1 | 18 | TRBV10-1 | CASSESPWGQGPYNEQFF | TGCGCCAGCAGTGAGTCACCGTGGGGACAGGGCCCCTACAATGAGCAGTTCTTC
. | TRBD1 | TRBJ2-2 | 15 | TRBV5-1 | CASSWTGGADGELFF | TGCGCCAGCAGCTGGACAGGGGGCGCCGACGGGGAGCTGTTTTTT
. | TRBD2 | TRBJ2-1 | 14 | TRBV2 | CASSSTSGSNEQFF | TGTGCCAGCAGCTCGACTAGCGGGAGTAATGAGCAGTTCTTC
. | TRBD1 | TRBJ2-5 | 14 | TRBV9 | CASSPRQGVETQYF | TGTGCCAGCAGCCCCCGACAGGGGGTGGAGACCCAGTACTTC
few | . | TRBJ1-1 | 14 | TRBV27 | CASSFQYSNTEAFF | TGTGCCAGCAGTTTCCAGTACAGTAACACTGAAGCTTTCTTT
. | TRBD2 | TRBJ2-5 | 14 | TRBV6-6 | CASRYPGLAKTQYF | TGTGCCAGCAGGTACCCGGGACTAGCAAAGACCCAGTACTTC
. | . | TRBJ2-3 | 13 | TRBV29-1 | CSARPGGEDTQYF | TGCAGCGCTAGGCCCGGCGGTGAAGATACGCAGTATTTT
. | . | TRBJ2-5 | 13 | TRBV5-1 | CASSLGGWETQYF | TGCGCCAGCAGCTTGGGAGGGTGGGAGACCCAGTACTTC
. | TRBD2 | TRBJ2-1 | 18 | TRBV27 | CASSLFPPTSGRNNEQFF | TGTGCCAGCAGTTTATTTCCCCCCACTAGCGGGCGGAACAATGAGCAGTTCTTC
. | . | TRBJ2-5 | 15 | TRBV27 | CASSPDPTRMETQYF | TGTGCCAGCAGTCCGGATCCCACTAGGATGGAGACCCAGTACTTC
. | TRBD1 | TRBJ1-1 | 13 | TRBV11-3 | CASSLAGDRVAFF | TGTGCCAGCAGCTTAGCTGGGGACAGGGTTGCTTTCTTT
. | . | TRBJ1-1 | 15 | TRBV7-9 | CASSPPRTVGDMAFF | TGTGCCAGCAGCCCCCCCAGGACAGTGGGGGATATGGCTTTCTTT
few | TRBD2 | TRBJ2-1 | 16 | TRBV4-1 | CASSRDAGGLFNEQFF | TGCGCCAGCAGCCGCGACGCGGGGGGGCTATTTAATGAGCAGTTCTTC
. | TRBD2 | TRBJ2-1 | 14 | TRBV4-1 | CASSPSGGAHEQFF | TGCGCCAGCAGCCCTAGCGGGGGGGCCCATGAGCAGTTCTTC